The 9 T cell receptor beta chains below all came from one sample that was sequenced in a study of blood T cells in healthy people across ages (dated by TCRdb to the mid-2010s). The method was 5' RACE. For sequencing, an Illumina HiSeq 2500 was employed. A second about 7 to 12 cycle PCR used a sample-barcoded 5' primer and a J-beta primer mix. TCRdb trimmed public reads at Q25 via fastp, called clones via MiXCR and kept in-frame beta chains. Each entry merges the rows of one CDR3 protein and shows their most common DNA and genes. In this sample the table shows 1.5 million to 2 million distinct CDR3 sequences, around 48% of which occur a single time. Together, the top ten hold less than 2.5% of the sample. Sequencing used blood. Every receptor here comes from a woman aged 40 to 50 in good health.

The V gene is TRBV6-5, the J gene TRBJ2-3; 8 nucleotides line up with TRBD1. The V and J ends lost 6 bases and 4 bases, in that order; junction bases with no gene match: 9. Germline V gene lookup returns CDR1 MNHEY and CDR2 SVGAGI. This CDR3 region has 15 residues. The CDR3 region is CASRSTGARPDTQYF. CDR3 DNA sequence: TGTGCCAGCAGATCGACAGGGGCCAGGCCAGATACGCAGTATTTT.

This chain connects TRBV3-1 to TRBJ2-1; TRBD2 matches at 10 bases. In germline, CDR1 is LGHDT, CDR2 YNNKEL (reference sequence). There are 17 residues in the CDR3. Trimming took 3 bases from V and 7 from J; bases not matched to a gene: 12. The CDR3 sequence: CASSQDIASGGLNEQFF. DNA for the CDR3: TGTGCCAGCAGCCAGGATATAGCTAGCGGGGGCCTTAATGAGCAGTTCTTC.

The rearrangement links TRBV29-1 to TRBJ2-7, with a tentative D call TRBD2 (5 bases). CDR3 length: 13 residues. Trimming removed 4 bases at V and 0 bases at J, with 10 bases between. Germline CDR1 and CDR2: SQVTM and ANQGSEA. The CDR3 reads CSVVTRDSYEQYF. In nucleotides, the CDR3 is TGCAGCGTTGTCACGAGGGACTCCTACGAGCAGTACTTC.

Here the CDR3 DNA reads TGTGCCAGCAGCCTCCCGCAGGGAGGGACAGATACGCAGTATTTT. Encoded protein: CASSLPQGGTDTQYF. V and J are TRBV5-6 and TRBJ2-3, with 7 bases that match TRBD2. CDR3 size: 15 residues. Germline V gene lookup returns CDR1 SGHDT and CDR2 YYEEEE. Losses at the gene ends were 4 bases for V and 3 bases for J; bases not matched to a gene: 8.

This sequence joins TRBV27 and TRBJ2-7; TRBD1 agrees at 8 bases. Trimming cost V 7 bases and J 3 bases; bases outside gene matches: 5. The germline gives CDR1 MNHEY, CDR2 SMNVEV (reference sequence). The CDR3 covers 13 residues. CDR3 nucleotides: TGTGCCAGCAACAGGGGGTGGGGCTACGAGCAGTACTTC. Translated: CASNRGWGYEQYF.

The rearrangement uses TRBV7-2 and TRBJ2-1; 9 bases are shared with TRBD1. Per the germline V gene, CDR1 is SGHTA and CDR2 is FQGNSA. This CDR3 is 16 amino acids long. Losses at the gene ends were 0 bases for V and 9 bases for J; bases not matched to a gene: 9. CDR3: CASSLAGTGFRGEQFF. In DNA form, the CDR3 reads TGTGCCAGCAGCTTAGCCGGGACAGGGTTTCGAGGTGAGCAGTTCTTC. Supplemented by reference TRBV7-2 and TRBJ2-1, the full variable domain reads GAGVSQSPSNKVTEKGKDVELRCDPISGHTALYWYRQSLGQGLEFLIYFQGNSAPDKSGLPSDRFSAERTGGSVSTLTIQRTQQEDSAVYLCASSLAGTGFRGEQFFGPGTRLTVL.

This chain connects TRBV13 to TRBJ1-1; tentatively, D is TRBD1 (5 bases). CDR3 size: 12 residues. Germline V CDR1 and CDR2: PRHDT, FYEKMQ (reference sequence). The V and J ends lost 7 bases and 10 bases respectively, with 16 bases between them. The CDR3: CASTTWGDLAFF. The CDR3 nucleotides read TGTGCCAGCACCACGTGGGGGGATTTAGCTTTCTTT.

The J gene is TRBJ2-7, the V gene TRBV4-1, with TRBD1 identical over 8 bases. The CDR3 is made up of 16 amino acids. Germline V gene data show CDR1 as MGHRA and CDR2 as YSYEKL. V lost 0 bases and J lost 4; bases outside the gene matches: 8. DNA for the CDR3: TGCGCCAGCAGCCAAGATGAGGCAGGGGGCTGGTACGAGCAGTACTTC. It encodes CASSQDEAGGWYEQYF.

In its sample, this clonotype was seen a few times. The chain employs TRBV7-2 and TRBJ2-5; D possibly corresponds to TRBD1 (6 bases). From germline, CDR1 is SGHTA and CDR2 FQGNSA. Trimming took off 5 bases at V and 5 bases at J, with 15 bases between the two ends. This CDR3 contains 14 residues. CDR3 sequence: CASSLHPTGETQYF. CDR3 bases: TGTGCCAGCAGCCTCCATCCAACAGGGGAGACCCAGTACTTC.